This T cell receptor beta chain was retrieved from a study of T cells in Graves' hyperthyroidism and ophthalmopathy. The sample holds many counts of this clonotype. Amplification of TCR beta CDR3 regions used RNA as the template. With the HTBI primer set, the TCR CDR3 went through a first round of RT-PCR. MiXCR, applied by TCRdb to the multiplex PCR reads, yields one record per CDR3 protein. The profile covers a few hundred thousand distinct CDR3 sequences, with roughly 15% appearing a single time and approximately 12% taken by the ten largest. Germline loops: CDR1 SQVTM, CDR2 ANQGSEA. V lost 6 bases and J 3 bases, leaving 11 bases between the germline ends. This CDR3 has 13 amino acids.

The sequenced sample was blood. The chain combines TRBV29-1 with TRBJ1-4; TRBD1 might be the D (6 bases). This receptor was identified in a woman aged 40 to 50 with Graves' hyperthyroidism that later progressed to Graves' ophthalmopathy. CDR3 in amino acids: CSVFWGPNEKLFF. DNA for the CDR3: TGCAGCGTGTTTTGGGGGCCTAATGAAAAACTGTTTTTT.